This TCR beta chain was sequenced during a study of cytomegalovirus exposure and HLA in healthy donors. Whole-study findings and limits: The authors later found most CMV-associated TCR beta chains appeared HLA-restricted.

On this clone itself: The antigen is unknown.

PCR was performed using 60 Vbeta and 13 Jbeta primers. The assay was immunoSEQ multiplex PCR, and TCRdb's table has in-frame clones only and misses some. The sample shows around 140,000 clones, about 72% of them seen only once. The V gene end was trimmed by 0 bases and the J gene end by 2 bases; junction bases not matched to a gene: 4. The CDR3 consists of 16 residues. CDR1 and CDR2 (germline): LGHNA, YSLEER. The source material was PBMCs. This sequence joins TRBV4-3 and TRBJ1-2; TRBD1 matches 9 bases. This sequence originates from a female donor in good health and CMV-seronegative. CDR3 sequence: CASSQDPGTGNYGYTF. The CDR3 DNA reads TGCGCCAGCAGCCAAGATCCCGGGACAGGGAACTATGGCTACACCTTC.